Below are 11 T cell receptor beta chains sequenced from a single sample in a study of blood T cells in healthy people across ages. Through a sample-barcoded 5' primer and a J-beta primer mix, a second PCR was run for roughly 6 to 12 cycles. In TCRdb, the 5' RACE reads were re-called with MiXCR into one record per CDR3 protein. The data show 270,000 or so distinct CDR3 sequences, 25% to 30% seen once. Sequencing used blood. These receptors originate from a woman in her sixties or seventies in good health.

V and J are TRBV11-1 and TRBJ2-3; D is unresolved. This CDR3 is built from 12 residues. Trimming shortened V by 1 base and J by 8 bases, and 7 bases separated the two germline ends. CDR1 is SGHAT, CDR2 FQDESV, per germline (reference sequence). The CDR3 loop reads CASSLGSATQYF. Written as DNA, the CDR3 is TGTGCCAGCAGCTTAGGGTCGGCTACGCAGTATTTT.

The genes are TRBV7-9 and TRBJ1-1; D not certain. This CDR3 contains 12 residues. V lost 5 bases and J lost 6, with 10 bases in between. CDR1 is SEHNR, CDR2 FQNEAQ, per germline (reference sequence). CDR3: CASSQDRAEAFF. The CDR3 coding sequence is TGTGCCAGCAGCCAGGATAGAGCTGAAGCTTTCTTT.

The chain carries TRBV5-1 and TRBJ1-1; D is undetermined. The V gene lost 2 bases and the J gene lost 3 bases, with 8 bases spanning the gap. CDR3 length equals 13 residues. CDR1 and CDR2 from the germline V gene are SGHRS and YFSETQ. The CDR3 bases are TGCGCCAGCAGCTTTACGACGGACACTGAAGCTTTCTTT. It yields the protein CASSFTTDTEAFF.

This chain's CDR3 is CASSLTVIQETQYF. In nucleotides, the CDR3 is TGTGCCAGCAGCTTGACTGTGATACAAGAGACCCAGTACTTC. The chain has TRBV5-6 and TRBJ2-5; no definite D call. The germline V gene has CDR1 SGHDT and CDR2 YYEEEE. The CDR3 extends over 14 amino acids. V was clipped by 1 base and J by 2 bases, with 9 bases between them.

This clonotype was detected only a few times. The CDR3 DNA follows: TGTGCCAGCAGCCCTGGACAGATACTCCAAGAGACCCAGTACTTC. Translation: CASSPGQILQETQYF. V usage is TRBV7-8 and J usage is TRBJ2-5; possibly TRBD1 for D (6 bases). The CDR3 is 15 amino acids. V was pared by 5 bases and J by 1 base, with 14 bases between. From germline, CDR1 is SGHVS and CDR2 FQNEAQ.

The gene calls are TRBV7-9 and TRBJ2-5; D is tentatively TRBD1 or TRBD2 (5 bases each). The CDR3 sequence is 14 residues long. CDR1 SEHNR and CDR2 FQNEAQ come from the germline V gene (reference sequence). Between the trimmed V and J ends, which lost 4 bases and 2 bases, there was a span of 11 bases. CDR3 loop: CASSSRDPQETQYF. CDR3 bases: TGTGCCAGCAGCTCCCGGGACCCACAAGAGACCCAGTACTTC.

V gene TRBV6-1 combines with J gene TRBJ2-6, with D perhaps TRBD2 (5 bases). Per the germline V gene, CDR1 is MNHNS and CDR2 is SASEGT. The V and J ends lost 4 bases and 0 bases respectively, with 7 bases between them. The CDR3 has 15 amino acids. The CDR3 loop reads CASSVGVSGANVLTF. CDR3 DNA: TGTGCCAGCAGTGTCGGGGTCTCTGGGGCCAACGTCCTGACTTTC.

This clonotype was seen a handful of times. CDR3 coding DNA: TGTGCCACATCCTTGGGGGTTGGAAACATTCAGTACTTC. Translating it yields CATSLGVGNIQYF. The rearrangement links TRBV18 to TRBJ2-4; possibly TRBD1 or TRBD2 for D (5 bases each). In germline, CDR1 is KGHSH, CDR2 LQKENI. The V end was cut by 10 bases, the J end by 6 bases, with 16 bases between. This CDR3 contains 13 residues. The full variable domain, rest sourced from reference TRBV18 and TRBJ2-4, is NAGVMQNPRHLVRRRGQEARLRCSPMKGHSHVYWYRQLPEEGLKFMVYLQKENIIDESGMPKERFSAEFPKEGPSILRIQQVVRGDSAAYFCATSLGVGNIQYFGAGTRLSVL.

The chain recombines TRBV6-2 or TRBV6-3 with TRBJ1-2, with 9 nucleotides matching TRBD1. Trimming cost V 7 bases and J 8 bases; bases outside gene matches: 8. The CDR3 is 13 amino acids. CDR1 is MNHEY, CDR2 SVGEGT, per germline. CDR3 coding DNA: TGTGCCAGCAACCCCGGGACAGGGATCGGCTACACCTTC. Amino acids: CASNPGTGIGYTF.

The sample holds a few counts of this clonotype. The chain couples TRBV2 to TRBJ2-2, with 8 nucleotides matching TRBD2. V was clipped by 6 bases and J by 3 bases; unmatched bases: 12. The CDR3 is 17 residues long. Germline V gene lookup returns CDR1 SNHLY and CDR2 FYNNEI. The CDR3, as DNA: TGTGCCAGCAGCTTAAGCGGCGCTAGCGGGTACACCGGGGAGCTGTTTTTT. This codes for CASSLSGASGYTGELFF.

This clonotype was seen a few times. The chain uses TRBV10-3 and TRBJ2-1; 9 bases line up with TRBD2. Trimming took 5 bases from V and 7 from J; bases not matched to a gene: 12. This CDR3 has 16 residues. Germline V gene sequence: CDR1 ENHRY, CDR2 SYGVKD. The CDR3 DNA is TGTGCCATCAGTAGGGGCAGTAGCGGGAGAATTAATGAGCAGTTCTTC. It translates to CAISRGSSGRINEQFF.